This is a list of T cell receptor beta chains from one sample in a study of T cell repertoires in cytomegalovirus infection. TCRdb processed the reads anew with MiXCR; each CDR3 protein has one entry. The profile shows more than 400,000 distinct CDR3 sequences, about a quarter of them singletons. The material sequenced was PBMCs. All receptors derive from a human donor in good health (CMV status not recorded). Some clones in this sample may be carry-over from other donors' samples. The CDR3 runs from the conserved cysteine through the conserved F or W. A D gene is named only where the DNA matches it firmly. A clone size is listed for some rows: how often the clone was seen (once, few, many), or a class if it is expanded.

d_call	clone_size	v_call	j_call	cdr3_aa	cdr3_nt
-	-	TRBV20-1	TRBJ2-7	CSARGAGVNSYEQYF	TGCAGTGCTAGAGGGGCGGGCGTCAACTCCTACGAGCAGTACTTC
-	-	TRBV12-3/TRBV12-4	TRBJ1-5	CASSLGVNGNQPQHF	TGTGCCAGCAGTTTAGGGGTGAACGGCAATCAGCCCCAGCATTTT
-	few	TRBV19	TRBJ2-6	CASNPPGNPGANVLTF	TGTGCCAGTAACCCCCCAGGGAACCCTGGGGCCAACGTCCTGACTTTC
-	few	TRBV6-6	TRBJ2-3	CASSYSAGYTDTQYF	TGTGCCAGCAGTTACTCGGCGGGGTACACAGATACGCAGTATTTT
-	-	TRBV4-1	TRBJ2-1	CASSQDLSRGWNEQFF	TGCGCCAGCAGCCAAGATTTATCTAGAGGCTGGAATGAGCAGTTCTTC
-	-	TRBV7-8	TRBJ2-3	CASSLEGLAIDYTDTQYF	TGTGCCAGCAGCTTAGAGGGTCTAGCGATTGATTACACAGATACGCAGTATTTT
TRBD1	-	TRBV20-1	TRBJ1-2	CSASQGANYGYTF	TGCAGTGCTAGCCAGGGGGCTAACTATGGCTACACCTTC
-	-	TRBV20-1	TRBJ1-1	CSARIEAAMNTEAFF	TGCAGTGCTAGGATCGAGGCGGCGATGAACACTGAAGCTTTCTTT
TRBD1	-	TRBV6-2/TRBV6-3	TRBJ2-1	CASSYGQGAQDEQFF	TGTGCCAGCAGTTATGGGCAGGGGGCGCAGGATGAGCAGTTCTTC
TRBD2	many	TRBV7-8	TRBJ2-1	CASSLALAGVEQFF	TGTGCCAGCAGCTTAGCACTAGCGGGAGTTGAGCAGTTCTTC
-	many	TRBV7-9	TRBJ2-7	CASSTYYEQYF	TGTGCCAGCAGCACCTACTACGAGCAGTACTTC
TRBD1	-	TRBV7-9	TRBJ2-3	CASSLAPWTGDTQYF	TGTGCCAGCAGCTTAGCGCCTTGGACAGGAGATACGCAGTATTTT
TRBD1	many	TRBV6-2/TRBV6-3	TRBJ2-1	CASSPGQGTPNEQFF	TGTGCCAGCAGTCCGGGACAGGGAACGCCCAATGAGCAGTTCTTC
TRBD2	-	TRBV6-2/TRBV6-3	TRBJ2-2	CASSREARTGELFF	TGTGCCAGCAGTCGGGAGGCAAGGACCGGGGAGCTGTTTTTT
-	-	TRBV14	TRBJ1-1	CASSQVEKSTEAFF	TGTGCCAGCAGCCAAGTTGAGAAGAGCACTGAAGCTTTCTTT
TRBD2	few	TRBV7-2	TRBJ2-1	CASSPTTYNYGGGPDNEQFF	TGTGCCAGCAGCCCCACGACCTATAATTATGGGGGAGGGCCCGACAATGAGCAGTTCTTC
-	once	TRBV3-1	TRBJ1-1	CASTQLMGSGEAFF	TGTGCCAGCACCCAACTGATGGGGAGCGGTGAAGCTTTCTTT
TRBD2	few	TRBV6-2/TRBV6-3	TRBJ2-1	CASSSVSGRVDEQFF	TGTGCCAGCAGTTCAGTCAGCGGGAGGGTGGATGAGCAGTTCTTC
-	few	TRBV7-2	TRBJ2-2	CASIPGSLAGELFF	TGTGCCAGCATTCCGGGCTCTCTTGCCGGGGAGCTGTTTTTT
-	-	TRBV6-2/TRBV6-3	TRBJ1-1	CASSELKKEAFF	TGTGCCAGCAGTGAGCTCAAGAAAGAAGCTTTCTTT
-	-	TRBV2	TRBJ2-1	CASSALSAFDNEQFF	TGTGCCAGCAGTGCGCTCTCGGCTTTTGACAATGAGCAGTTCTTC
TRBD1	many	TRBV7-6	TRBJ2-1	CASSSPGGQGYYNEQFF	TGTGCCAGCAGCTCGCCCGGTGGACAGGGTTATTACAATGAGCAGTTCTTC
TRBD2	many	TRBV7-2	TRBJ2-5	CASSRSGGRETQYF	TGTGCCAGCAGCCGTAGCGGGGGAAGGGAGACCCAGTACTTC
-	-	TRBV6-6	TRBJ1-2	CASSRTESAYGYTF	TGTGCCAGCAGTAGGACAGAAAGTGCCTATGGCTACACCTTC
-	-	TRBV5-6	TRBJ1-1	CASSPDPLNTEAFF	TGTGCCAGCAGCCCGGACCCCTTGAACACTGAAGCTTTCTTT
-	-	TRBV6-5	TRBJ2-2	CASTPRLGGTGELFF	TGTGCCAGCACCCCAAGGTTAGGAGGCACCGGGGAGCTGTTTTTT
-	many	TRBV7-2	TRBJ2-7	CASSGPGAYEQYF	TGTGCCAGCAGCGGCCCAGGGGCCTACGAGCAGTACTTC
-	few	TRBV7-2	TRBJ2-5	CASSSEGEPQETQYF	TGTGCCAGCAGCTCAGAGGGGGAACCCCAAGAGACCCAGTACTTC
-	-	TRBV19	TRBJ1-2	CASSSLGGYGYTF	TGTGCCAGTAGTTCGCTCGGGGGTTATGGCTACACCTTC